One sample yielded the 27 T cell receptor beta chains listed below, sequenced in a study of blood T cell repertoires in COVID-19. Generated by immunoSEQ multiplex PCR, the TCRdb table keeps only in-frame clones and is missing some. The sample records about 200,000 clones, roughly four fifths being singletons. The sample consisted of PBMCs or T cells enriched from blood (not recorded which). Receptors originate from a man aged 35 to 55 who had recovered from COVID-19.

V is TRBV29-1 and J is TRBJ2-1; D might be TRBD2 (5 bases). Germline values: CDR1 SQVTM, CDR2 ANQGSEA. Trimming shortened V by 4 bases and J by 0 bases, and 10 bases separated the two germline ends. The CDR3 sequence is 14 residues long. CDR3 residues: CSVGGADSYNEQFF. Written as DNA, the CDR3 is TGCAGCGTTGGTGGAGCGGACTCCTACAATGAGCAGTTCTTC.

This clone was detected only once. The chain joins TRBV28 to TRBJ1-2, with 11 bases matching TRBD1. Germline CDR1 is MDHEN and CDR2 is SYDVKM. The CDR3 runs 15 residues. Trimming took 4 bases from V and 8 from J; bases not matched to a gene: 9. The CDR3 DNA reads TGTGCCAGCAGTTCCGGACAGGGGGCTATTAGGGGCTACACCTTC. It encodes CASSSGQGAIRGYTF.

The CDR3 nucleotides read TGTGCCAGCACCCAGGACTTAACCTACGAGCAGTACGTC. It translates to CASTQDLTYEQYV. The chain joins TRBV2 to TRBJ2-7; a weak D match, TRBD2 (5 bases). CDR3 size: 13 residues. Germline-derived CDR1 and CDR2 are SNHLY and FYNNEI. V was shortened by 7 bases and J by 2 bases, with 12 bases between the two germline ends.

The chain links TRBV6-4 to TRBJ1-1; D not certain. Trimming took off 0 bases at V and 10 bases at J, with 15 bases between the two ends. The length of the CDR3 is 14 residues. Germline V gene sequence: CDR1 MRHNA, CDR2 SNTAGT. The CDR3: CASSDSIGGPRAFF. CDR3 nucleotide sequence: TGTGCCAGCAGTGACTCGATTGGAGGGCCGCGAGCTTTCTTT.

This chain uses TRBV2 with TRBJ1-1, with D uncertain. The CDR3 extends over 11 amino acids. The V end was cut by 10 bases, the J end by 3 bases, with 9 bases between. The germline V gene encodes CDR1 SNHLY and CDR2 FYNNEI. For the CDR3, the DNA is TGTGCCACCTCCCGGTACACTGAAGCTTTCTTT. Amino acid sequence: CATSRYTEAFF.

The chain carries TRBV25-1 and TRBJ2-3; TRBD2 aligns across 8 bases. This CDR3 region has 16 residues. The germline V gene encodes CDR1 MGHDK and CDR2 SYGVNS. With 0 bases clipped from V and 10 bases from J, the junction kept 12 bases outside the gene matches. The CDR3 loop reads CASSEYTSGGRGSQYF. Written as DNA, the CDR3 is TGTGCCAGCAGTGAATATACTAGCGGAGGGCGGGGATCGCAGTATTTT.

This chain joins TRBV7-9 and TRBJ2-7, with TRBD1 matching 7 bases. From germline, CDR1 is SEHNR and CDR2 FQNEAQ (reference sequence). The CDR3 loop spans 12 amino acids. Trimming at V came to 2 bases and at J to 5 bases, leaving 0 bases not matched to a gene. The CDR3: CASSLTGDEQYV. Here the CDR3 DNA reads TGTGCCAGCAGCTTAACAGGGGACGAGCAGTACGTC.

A few counts support this clone. The chain joins TRBV6-2 or TRBV6-3 to TRBJ2-4, with D possibly TRBD1 on 5 matching bases. Germline CDR1 reads MNHEY; CDR2 reads SVGEGT. Trimming shortened V by 3 bases and J by 6 bases, and 33 bases separated the two germline ends. The CDR3 totals 21 residues. The CDR3 loop is CASSYVVPPDRTKDQSNIQYF. The CDR3 DNA follows: TGTGCCAGCAGTTATGTTGTACCTCCTGACAGAACGAAGGACCAATCAAACATTCAGTACTTC.

This clone was observed a few times. The chain couples TRBV4-2 to TRBJ2-3, with 8 bases identical to TRBD2. The CDR3 is 17 residues long. The germline V gene has CDR1 LGHNA and CDR2 YNFKEQ. V was pared by 6 bases and J by 3 bases, with 14 bases of the junction left unmatched. The chain's CDR3 is CASSPTAGLELTDTQYF. CDR3 bases: TGTGCCAGCAGTCCGACAGCGGGACTAGAGTTAACAGATACGCAGTATTTT.

The gene calls are TRBV5-4 and TRBJ2-7, with D perhaps TRBD2 (7 bases). In germline, CDR1 is SGHNT, CDR2 YYREEE (reference sequence). The CDR3 consists of 14 residues. V lost 0 bases and J 3 bases, leaving 10 bases between the germline ends. This CDR3 reads CASSLEGGIYEQYF. CDR3 nucleotides: TGTGCCAGCAGCTTGGAGGGGGGGATCTACGAGCAGTACTTC.

V gene TRBV18 combines with J gene TRBJ2-1; 7 bases are a match to TRBD2. From germline, CDR1 is KGHSH and CDR2 LQKENI. The J segment lost 0 bases and the V segment lost 8 bases, leaving 10 bases of the junction unmatched. This CDR3 spans 16 amino acids. DNA of the CDR3: TGTGCCAGCCTCGGAGGGAGGGAGAGCTCCTACAATGAGCAGTTCTTC. Residues: CASLGGRESSYNEQFF. Full variable domain (outside the CDR3, taken from reference TRBV18 and TRBJ2-1): NAGVMQNPRHLVRRRGQEARLRCSPMKGHSHVYWYRQLPEEGLKFMVYLQKENIIDESGMPKERFSAEFPKEGPSILRIQQVVRGDSAAYFCASLGGRESSYNEQFFGPGTRLTVL.

The chain employs TRBV5-1 and TRBJ2-2, with 7 nucleotides matching TRBD2. V was clipped by 0 bases and J by 4 bases; unmatched bases: 6. Germline assignment: CDR1 SGHRS and CDR2 YFSETQ. The CDR3 contains 16 residues. For the CDR3, the DNA is TGCGCCAGCAGCTTGGATGGCGGGAGTAGCACCGGGGAGCTGTTTTTT. This sequence encodes CASSLDGGSSTGELFF.

This clone was seen once. The chain combines TRBV2 with TRBJ1-2, with TRBD1 identical over 7 bases. Germline CDR1 reads SNHLY; CDR2 reads FYNNEI. V lost 8 bases, J lost 6 bases, and 9 bases stayed unmatched. This CDR3 region has 13 residues. The CDR3 here is CASLTKGADGYTF. CDR3 in DNA: TGTGCCAGCCTAACCAAGGGGGCTGATGGCTACACCTTC.

The gene calls are TRBV27 and TRBJ1-1; 7 bases fit TRBD1. Per germline, CDR1 MNHEY and CDR2 SMNVEV (reference sequence). With 6 bases clipped from V and 6 bases from J, the junction kept 10 bases outside the gene matches. The CDR3 is made up of 14 amino acids. CDR3 loop: CASRMTGMRAEAFF. For the CDR3, the DNA is TGTGCCAGCAGGATGACAGGGATGAGGGCTGAAGCTTTCTTT.

This chain uses TRBV7-3 with TRBJ1-2; D not certain. Germline lookup yields CDR1 SGHTA and CDR2 FQGTGA. V shed 4 bases and J shed 4 bases, with 19 bases lying between them. The CDR3 is made up of 16 amino acids. DNA of the CDR3: TGTGCCAGCAGCTCCCGATTCCGTTCGAGCGTCTATGGCTACACCTTC. It specifies CASSSRFRSSVYGYTF.

This clone came up a few times. The chain is built from TRBV5-1 and TRBJ2-1; maybe TRBD1 (5 bases). The V end lost 0 bases, the J end lost 4 bases, and 11 bases lay between the germline ends. The V gene's germline CDR1 is SGHRS and CDR2 YFSETQ. This CDR3 spans 15 amino acids. DNA for the CDR3: TGCGCCAGCAGCTTGGGACAGAACCTTTACAATGAGCAGTTCTTC. It specifies CASSLGQNLYNEQFF.

The genes are TRBV7-9 and TRBJ1-5; 7 bases are a match to TRBD1. This CDR3 has 15 residues. Unmatched junction bases numbered 9, after V lost 8 bases and J lost 2 bases. Germline V CDR1 and CDR2: SEHNR, FQNEAQ (reference sequence). In nucleotides, the CDR3 is TGTGCCAGCCAACAGGGGCGGGGGGGCAATCAGCCCCAGCATTTT. This codes for CASQQGRGGNQPQHF.

This chain joins TRBV6-6 and TRBJ2-3; D uncertain. Trimming stripped 6 bases from V and 0 bases from J, with 13 bases between. Germline V gene lookup returns CDR1 MNHNY and CDR2 SVGAGI (reference sequence). The CDR3 totals 15 residues. The CDR3 nucleotides are TGTGCCAGCAGACGTGAGGCGGTTAGCACAGATACGCAGTATTTT. Translating gives CASRREAVSTDTQYF.

CDR3 sequence: CPLTADGYTF. In nucleotides, the CDR3 is TGTCCCCTTACAGCGGACGGCTACACCTTC. The rearrangement uses TRBV27 and TRBJ1-2, with D hard to call. CDR3 length: 10 amino acids. Germline V gene data show CDR1 as MNHEY and CDR2 as SMNVEV (reference sequence).

V is TRBV4-1 and J is TRBJ1-1; D perhaps matches TRBD1 (5 bases). This CDR3 is 15 amino acids long. Germline V gene sequence: CDR1 MGHRA, CDR2 YSYEKL. V was clipped by 0 bases and J by 4 bases, with 12 bases between them. The CDR3 nucleotides are TGCGCCAGCAGCCAAGAGGGGGGGTTTCGCACTGAAGCTTTCTTT. It specifies CASSQEGGFRTEAFF.

The chain joins TRBV6-5 to TRBJ1-4; D gene ambiguous. The germline gives CDR1 MNHEY, CDR2 SVGAGI. The CDR3 consists of 16 residues. V shed 2 bases and J shed 5 bases, with 15 bases lying between them. The CDR3, as DNA: TGTGCCAGCAGTTACAGGTATCAGGCAGGAAATGAAAAACTGTTTTTT. Translating gives CASSYRYQAGNEKLFF.

The chain links TRBV6-5 to TRBJ2-7; D perhaps matches TRBD1 (5 bases). The V gene lost 7 bases and the J gene lost 4 bases, with 14 bases spanning the gap. The CDR3 runs 13 residues. Germline V lookup: CDR1 MNHEY, CDR2 SVGAGI. The CDR3 DNA follows: TGTGCCAGCACCCATCATAGGGGTTACGAGCAGTACTTC. Amino acids: CASTHHRGYEQYF.

The chain links TRBV14 to TRBJ1-2, with 8 bases matching TRBD1. The V gene's germline CDR1 is SGHDN and CDR2 FVKESK. V was clipped by 4 bases and J by 4 bases; unmatched bases: 8. This CDR3 contains 15 residues. The CDR3: CASSPRTGMVYGYTF. CDR3 bases: TGTGCCAGCAGCCCGCGGACAGGGATGGTCTATGGCTACACCTTC.

This clone has more than one count but fewer than ten. This chain connects TRBV4-3 to TRBJ1-3; TRBD1 aligns across 10 bases. There are 16 residues in the CDR3. Trimming at V came to 0 bases and at J to 2 bases, leaving 1 base not matched to a gene. The germline gives CDR1 LGHNA, CDR2 YSLEER. CDR3: CASSQDGQGAGNTIYF. For the CDR3, the DNA is TGCGCCAGCAGCCAAGATGGACAGGGGGCTGGAAACACCATATATTTT.

The CDR3 loop is CASSQGNPGITRDIQYF. CDR3 nucleotides: TGTGCCAGCAGCCAAGGGAATCCCGGGATTACCCGGGACATTCAGTACTTC. V and J are TRBV3-1 (or the pseudogene TRBV3-2) and TRBJ2-4; possibly TRBD2 for D (5 bases). Per germline, CDR1 LGHDT and CDR2 YNNKEL (reference sequence). There are 17 residues in the CDR3. The germline V and J ends were trimmed by 1 base and 8 bases, with 21 bases remaining between them.

The chain employs TRBV9 and TRBJ1-2; 7 bases match TRBD1. The CDR3 consists of 14 residues. Trimming removed 4 bases from V and 2 bases from J; junction bases left unmatched: 5. Germline lookup yields CDR1 SGDLS and CDR2 YYNGEE. The CDR3 spells CASSPRTGNYGYTF. CDR3 sequence (DNA): TGTGCCAGCAGCCCTCGGACAGGAAACTATGGCTACACCTTC.

For this clone: This same CDR3 is encoded by further DNA sequences in the sample. The rearrangement links TRBV15 to TRBJ1-2; perhaps TRBD1 as D (6 bases). Between the trimmed V and J ends, which lost 5 bases and 2 bases, there was a span of 9 bases. Germline V CDR1 and CDR2: LNHNV, YYDKDF (reference sequence). The CDR3 runs to 13 residues. CDR3 sequence (DNA): TGTGCCACCAGCCCGGACAGAAACTATGGCTACACCTTC. As protein: CATSPDRNYGYTF.